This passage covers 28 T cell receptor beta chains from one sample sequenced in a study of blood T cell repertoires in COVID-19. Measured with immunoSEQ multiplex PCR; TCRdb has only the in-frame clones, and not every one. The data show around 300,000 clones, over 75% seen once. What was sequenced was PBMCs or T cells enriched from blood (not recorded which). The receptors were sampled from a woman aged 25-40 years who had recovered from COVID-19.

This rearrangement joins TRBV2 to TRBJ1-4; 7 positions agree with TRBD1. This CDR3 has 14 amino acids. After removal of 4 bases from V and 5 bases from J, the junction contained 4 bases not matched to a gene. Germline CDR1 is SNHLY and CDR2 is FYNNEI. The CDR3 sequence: CASSVVTGNEKLFF. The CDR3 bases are TGTGCCAGCAGTGTAGTGACAGGGAATGAAAAACTGTTTTTT.

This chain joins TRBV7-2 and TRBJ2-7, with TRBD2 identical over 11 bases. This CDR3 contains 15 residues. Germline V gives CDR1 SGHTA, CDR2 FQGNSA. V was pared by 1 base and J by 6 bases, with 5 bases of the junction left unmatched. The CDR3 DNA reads TGTGCCAGCAGCTTAGTAGCGGGGGGGCCCCGCGAGCAGTACTTC. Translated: CASSLVAGGPREQYF.

Here the CDR3 reads CASSPGTSGVSFTDTQYF. The CDR3 DNA follows: TGTGCCAGCAGCCCGGGGACTAGCGGGGTTTCTTTCACAGATACGCAGTATTTT. The chain employs TRBV5-6 and TRBJ2-3; TRBD2 aligns across 13 bases. V lost 4 bases and J lost 2; bases outside the gene matches: 10. Germline V gene lookup returns CDR1 SGHDT and CDR2 YYEEEE. CDR3 length: 18 amino acids. The full variable domain, completed using reference TRBV5-6 and TRBJ2-3, is DAGVTQSPTHLIKTRGQQVTLRCSPKSGHDTVSWYQQALGQGPQFIFQYYEEEERQRGNFPDRFSGHQFPNYSSELNVNALLLGDSALYLCASSPGTSGVSFTDTQYFGPGTRLTVL.

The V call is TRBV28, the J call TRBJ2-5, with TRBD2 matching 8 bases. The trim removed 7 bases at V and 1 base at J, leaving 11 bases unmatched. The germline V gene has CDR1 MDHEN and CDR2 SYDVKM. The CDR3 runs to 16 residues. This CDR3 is CASTFRTGGLQETQYF. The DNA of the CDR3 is TGTGCCAGCACCTTTAGGACGGGGGGGCTCCAAGAGACCCAGTACTTC.

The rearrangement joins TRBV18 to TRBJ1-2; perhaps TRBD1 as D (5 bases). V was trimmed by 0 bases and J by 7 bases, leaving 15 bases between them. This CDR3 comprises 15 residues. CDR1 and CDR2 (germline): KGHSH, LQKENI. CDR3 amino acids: CASSPPAGIIGGYTF. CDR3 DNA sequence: TGTGCCAGCTCACCACCCGCAGGGATAATCGGTGGCTACACCTTC.

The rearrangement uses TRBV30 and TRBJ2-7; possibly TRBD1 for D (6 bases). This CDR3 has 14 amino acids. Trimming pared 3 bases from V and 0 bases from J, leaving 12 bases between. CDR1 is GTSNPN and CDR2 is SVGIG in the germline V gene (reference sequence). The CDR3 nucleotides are TGTGCCTGGAGGTTTACAGGGTTCTCCTACGAGCAGTACTTC. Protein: CAWRFTGFSYEQYF.

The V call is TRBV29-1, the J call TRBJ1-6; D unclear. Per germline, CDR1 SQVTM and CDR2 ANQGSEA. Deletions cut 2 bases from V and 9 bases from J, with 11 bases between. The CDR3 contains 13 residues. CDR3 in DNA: TGCAGCGTTGAATTGGCGTCAGGTTCACCCCTCCACTTT. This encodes CSVELASGSPLHF.

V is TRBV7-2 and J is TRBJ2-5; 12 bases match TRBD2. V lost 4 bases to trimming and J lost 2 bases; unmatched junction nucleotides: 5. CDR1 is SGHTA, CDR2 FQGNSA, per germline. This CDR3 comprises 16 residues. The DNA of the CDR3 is TGTGCCAGCAGCTCTACACTAGCGGGGGGACAAGAGACCCAGTACTTC. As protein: CASSSTLAGGQETQYF.

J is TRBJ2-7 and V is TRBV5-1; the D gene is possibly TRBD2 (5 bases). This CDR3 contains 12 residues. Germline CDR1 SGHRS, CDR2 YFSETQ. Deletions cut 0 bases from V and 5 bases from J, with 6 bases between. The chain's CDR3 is CASSLARDEQYF. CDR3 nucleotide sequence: TGCGCCAGCAGCTTGGCGAGGGACGAGCAGTACTTC.

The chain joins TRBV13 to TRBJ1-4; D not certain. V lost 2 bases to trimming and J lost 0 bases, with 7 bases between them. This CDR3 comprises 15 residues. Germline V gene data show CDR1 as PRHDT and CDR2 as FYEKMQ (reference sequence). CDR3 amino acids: CASSLKGATNEKLFF. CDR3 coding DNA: TGTGCCAGCAGCTTAAAGGGAGCAACTAATGAAAAACTGTTTTTT.

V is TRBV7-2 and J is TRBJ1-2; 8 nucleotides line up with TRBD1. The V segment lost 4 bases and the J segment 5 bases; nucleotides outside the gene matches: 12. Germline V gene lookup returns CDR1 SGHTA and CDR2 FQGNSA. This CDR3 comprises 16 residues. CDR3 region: CASSSGGAISFYGYTF. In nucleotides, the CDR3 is TGTGCCAGCAGCTCAGGGGGCGCGATATCGTTTTATGGCTACACCTTC.

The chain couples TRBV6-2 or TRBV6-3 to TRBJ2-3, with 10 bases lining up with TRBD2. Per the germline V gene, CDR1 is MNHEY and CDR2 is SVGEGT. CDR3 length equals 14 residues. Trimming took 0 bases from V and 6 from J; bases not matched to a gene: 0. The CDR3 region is CASSYSLAGDTQYF. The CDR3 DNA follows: TGTGCCAGCAGTTACTCACTAGCGGGGGATACGCAGTATTTT.

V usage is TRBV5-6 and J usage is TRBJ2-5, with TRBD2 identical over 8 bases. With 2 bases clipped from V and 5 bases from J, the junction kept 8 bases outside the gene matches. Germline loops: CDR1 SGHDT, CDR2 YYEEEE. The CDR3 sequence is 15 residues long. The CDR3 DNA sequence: TGTGCCAGCAGCTTCCCTCCGGGGGGGCGTGAGACCCAGTACTTC. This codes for CASSFPPGGRETQYF.

The CDR3 sequence is CSVGHTFTEAFF. In DNA, the CDR3 is TGCAGCGTTGGACACACTTTCACTGAAGCTTTCTTT. The chain uses TRBV29-1 and TRBJ1-1; D unresolved. CDR3 size: 12 residues. Per the germline V gene, CDR1 is SQVTM and CDR2 is ANQGSEA. The V end was cut by 4 bases, the J end by 4 bases, with 10 bases between.

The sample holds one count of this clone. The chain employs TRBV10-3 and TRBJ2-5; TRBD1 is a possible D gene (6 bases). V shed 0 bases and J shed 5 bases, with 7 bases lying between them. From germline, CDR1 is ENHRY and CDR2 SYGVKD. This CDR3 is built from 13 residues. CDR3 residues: CAISESQGETQYF. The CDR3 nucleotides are TGTGCCATCAGTGAGTCGCAGGGGGAGACCCAGTACTTC.

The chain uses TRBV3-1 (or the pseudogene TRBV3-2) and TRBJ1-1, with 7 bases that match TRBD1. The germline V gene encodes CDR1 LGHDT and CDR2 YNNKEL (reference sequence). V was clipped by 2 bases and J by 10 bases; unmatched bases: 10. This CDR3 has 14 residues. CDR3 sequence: CASSQKGAGTRAFF. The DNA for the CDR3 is TGTGCCAGCAGCCAAAAGGGGGCAGGAACGCGAGCTTTCTTT.

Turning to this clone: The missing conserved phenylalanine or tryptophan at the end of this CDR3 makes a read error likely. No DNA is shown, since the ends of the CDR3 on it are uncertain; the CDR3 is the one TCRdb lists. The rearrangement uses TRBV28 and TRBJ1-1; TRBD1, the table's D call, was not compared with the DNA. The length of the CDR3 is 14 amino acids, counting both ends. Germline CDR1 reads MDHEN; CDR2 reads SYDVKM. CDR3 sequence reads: CASRQYLRDRVRYV.

CDR3 DNA: TGTGCCAGCAGTCCAGGGGGCGCGAGACAGCCCCAGCATTTT. Its translation: CASSPGGARQPQHF. The chain joins TRBV27 to TRBJ1-5; 8 nucleotides line up with TRBD1. Germline loops: CDR1 MNHEY, CDR2 SMNVEV (reference sequence). This CDR3 comprises 14 residues. After removal of 5 bases from V and 7 bases from J, the junction contained 7 bases not matched to a gene.

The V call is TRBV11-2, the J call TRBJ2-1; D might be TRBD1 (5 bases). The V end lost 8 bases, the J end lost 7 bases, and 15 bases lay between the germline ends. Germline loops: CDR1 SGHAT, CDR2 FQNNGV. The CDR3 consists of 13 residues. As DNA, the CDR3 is TGTGCCAGCTCTCAGGGAAGGAATAATGAGCAGTTCTTC. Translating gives CASSQGRNNEQFF.

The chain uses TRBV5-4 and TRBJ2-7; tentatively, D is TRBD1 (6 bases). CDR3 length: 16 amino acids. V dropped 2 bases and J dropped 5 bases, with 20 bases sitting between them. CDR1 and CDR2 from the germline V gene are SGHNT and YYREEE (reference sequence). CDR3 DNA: TGTGCCAGCAGCTTCTCACCGGGACATAGCGTCCACGAGCAGTACTTC. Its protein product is CASSFSPGHSVHEQYF.

The CDR3 nucleotides read TGTGCCAGCAGCTTCGCGACAGGGGGGGTCGACTATGGCTACACCTTC. Translating it yields CASSFATGGVDYGYTF. The chain uses TRBV13 and TRBJ1-2; 9 nucleotides line up with TRBD1. The CDR3 runs to 16 residues. Germline trimming cut 3 bases from V and 3 bases from J; bases unmatched to any gene: 8. Germline CDR1 PRHDT, CDR2 FYEKMQ (reference sequence).

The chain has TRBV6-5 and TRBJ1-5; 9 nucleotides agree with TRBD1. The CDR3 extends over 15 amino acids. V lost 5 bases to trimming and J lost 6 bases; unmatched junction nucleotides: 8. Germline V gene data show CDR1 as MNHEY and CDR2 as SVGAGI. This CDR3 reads CASSPGTGSGQPQHF. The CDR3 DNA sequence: TGTGCCAGCAGTCCCGGGACAGGGTCCGGTCAGCCCCAGCATTTT.

CDR3 DNA sequence: TGTGCCAGCAGTATAGGGGGCGGAACTGAAGCTTTCTTT. Translation gives CASSIGGGTEAFF. This rearrangement joins TRBV25-1 to TRBJ1-1; TRBD1 aligns across 7 bases. V was clipped by 5 bases and J by 5 bases; unmatched bases: 5. This CDR3 region has 13 residues. Germline CDR1 and CDR2: MGHDK and SYGVNS.

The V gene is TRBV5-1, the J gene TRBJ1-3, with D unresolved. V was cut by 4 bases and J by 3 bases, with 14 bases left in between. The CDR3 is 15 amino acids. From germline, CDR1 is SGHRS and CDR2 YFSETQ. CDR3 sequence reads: CASSPRQGGGNTIYF. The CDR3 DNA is TGCGCCAGCAGCCCCCGACAAGGTGGTGGAAACACCATATATTTT. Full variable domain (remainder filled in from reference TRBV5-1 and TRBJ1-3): KAGVTQTPRYLIKTRGQQVTLSCSPISGHRSVSWYQQTPGQGLQFLFEYFSETQRNKGNFPGRFSGRQFSNSRSEMNVSTLELGDSALYLCASSPRQGGGNTIYFGEGSWLTVV.

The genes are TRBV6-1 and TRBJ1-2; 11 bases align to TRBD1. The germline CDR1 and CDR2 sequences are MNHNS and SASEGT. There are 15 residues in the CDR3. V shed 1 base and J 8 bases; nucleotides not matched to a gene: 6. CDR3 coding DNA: TGTGCCAGCAGTGAAGGAGGACAGGGGGCGAGAGGCTACACCTTC. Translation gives CASSEGGQGARGYTF.

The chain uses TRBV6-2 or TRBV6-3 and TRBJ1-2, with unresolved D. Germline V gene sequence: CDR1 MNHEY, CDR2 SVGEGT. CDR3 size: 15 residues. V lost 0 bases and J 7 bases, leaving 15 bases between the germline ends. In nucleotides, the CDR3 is TGTGCCAGCAGTTACTCGATGTGGGGAGGAGGTGGCTACACCTTC. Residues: CASSYSMWGGGGYTF.

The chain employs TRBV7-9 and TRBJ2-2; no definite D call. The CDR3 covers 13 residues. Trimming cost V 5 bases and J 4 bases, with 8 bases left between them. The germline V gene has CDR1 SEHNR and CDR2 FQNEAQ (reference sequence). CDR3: CASSLQSTGELFF. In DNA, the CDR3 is TGTGCCAGCAGCCTACAGTCCACCGGGGAGCTGTTTTTT.

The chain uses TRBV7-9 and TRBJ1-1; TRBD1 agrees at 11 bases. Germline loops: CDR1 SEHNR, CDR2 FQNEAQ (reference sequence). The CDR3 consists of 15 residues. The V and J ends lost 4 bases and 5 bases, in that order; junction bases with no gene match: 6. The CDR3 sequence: CASSSRTGGWTEAFF. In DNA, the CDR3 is TGTGCCAGCAGCTCTAGGACAGGGGGCTGGACTGAAGCTTTCTTT.